The 18 T cell receptor beta chains listed next were all sequenced from one sample in a study of blood T cells in healthy people across ages. Next came a second PCR, run for about 6 to 11 cycles, which used a sample-barcoded 5' primer along with a J-beta primer mix. Each CDR3 protein gets one entry after TCRdb re-called the 5' RACE reads with MiXCR. The sample has approximately 680,000 distinct CDR3 sequences; about 32% are singletons. The material sequenced was blood. These receptor sequences come from a woman older than 75 in good health.

This clonotype was recorded many times. This chain uses TRBV7-9 with TRBJ1-2, with 7 bases matching TRBD1. In germline, CDR1 is SEHNR, CDR2 FQNEAQ (reference sequence). The CDR3 loop spans 15 amino acids. With V trimmed by 6 bases and J by 4 bases, 11 bases remained unmatched. Here the CDR3 DNA reads TGTGCCAGCAGTTCAGACAGGGCCTGGGCCTATGGCTACACCTTC. Translation gives CASSSDRAWAYGYTF.

This clonotype appeared many times. V usage is TRBV20-1 and J usage is TRBJ2-3; unclear D gene. The germline V gene encodes CDR1 DFQATT and CDR2 SNEGSKA (reference sequence). CDR3 size: 13 residues. Trimming cost V 4 bases and J 3 bases, with 11 bases left between them. DNA of the CDR3: TGCAGTGCTAACCTGGTGGGTACAGATACGCAGTATTTT. It yields the protein CSANLVGTDTQYF.

This clonotype was detected only once. The rearrangement uses TRBV11-2 and TRBJ2-1, with 7 bases that match TRBD2. This CDR3 contains 16 residues. V trimming: 5 bases; J trimming: 6 bases; junction bases outside the gene matches: 13. Germline lookup yields CDR1 SGHAT and CDR2 FQNNGV. The CDR3 DNA sequence: TGTGCCAGCAGCCCTCTTGGCGGGGGATCCCTCAATGAGCAGTTCTTC. Translating gives CASSPLGGGSLNEQFF.

Turning to this clonotype: Just one base apart from a much larger clone, this may be a read error. V usage is TRBV2 and J usage is TRBJ2-4, with 7 bases matching TRBD2. TRBJ2-7 matches the DNA end more closely, so the J call is doubtful. CDR3 length: 14 residues. CDR1 is SNHLY, CDR2 FYNNEI, per germline. The CDR3 coding sequence is TGTGCCTGCAGATACCAGCGGGGACCCTACGAGCAGTACTTC. Translation: CACRYQRGPYEQYF.

This clonotype was seen only a few times. The chain links TRBV12-3 or TRBV12-4 to TRBJ1-1; D is unclear. The CDR3 has 14 amino acids. The ends were cut back, 0 bases at V and 2 bases at J, with 7 bases in the middle. CDR3: CASSLAAHNTEAFF. CDR3 DNA sequence: TGTGCCAGCAGTTTAGCAGCACACAACACTGAAGCTTTCTTT.

This clonotype has at least ten counts. CDR3 nucleotides: TGTGCCAGCAGCCTAACCGGGGGCCCGGTCCCGCACATTCAGTACTTC. Its protein is CASSLTGGPVPHIQYF. The J gene is TRBJ2-4, the V gene TRBV7-2; D assignment may be TRBD1 or TRBD2 (6 bases each). The germline V and J ends were trimmed by 5 bases and 8 bases, with 22 bases remaining between them. The CDR3 contains 16 residues. Germline assignment: CDR1 SGHTA and CDR2 FQGNSA.

In this sample, this clonotype turned up a few times. V is TRBV25-1 and J is TRBJ1-1, with TRBD1 identical over 10 bases. Germline V gene lookup returns CDR1 MGHDK and CDR2 SYGVNS. The CDR3 is made up of 12 amino acids. J gave up 8 bases and V 3 bases, and 0 bases lay outside the gene matches. The CDR3 sequence: CASSEGQGEAFF. The CDR3 region has the DNA TGTGCCAGCAGTGAGGGACAGGGGGAAGCTTTCTTT.

There are many counts of this clonotype. This chain links TRBV30 with TRBJ2-7; D is ambiguous. This CDR3 has 11 residues. CDR1 and CDR2 (germline): GTSNPN, SVGIG (reference sequence). V lost 4 bases and J lost 6, with 10 bases in between. The CDR3 DNA follows: TGTGCCTGGAAGCGCGTCTCCGAGCAGTACTTC. This gives the protein CAWKRVSEQYF.

This chain connects TRBV2 to TRBJ1-6; D perhaps matches TRBD1 (5 bases). The ends were cut back, 8 bases at V and 6 bases at J, with 20 bases in the middle. The CDR3 spans 16 residues. Per the germline V gene, CDR1 is SNHLY and CDR2 is FYNNEI. The DNA for the CDR3 is TGTGCCAGCGCTATTAAGGCAGTCAGGGTTAATTCACCCCTCCACTTT. Translated: CASAIKAVRVNSPLHF.

The chain is built from TRBV6-2 or TRBV6-3 and TRBJ1-1; D possibly corresponds to TRBD1 (5 bases). Germline V gives CDR1 MNHEY, CDR2 SVGEGT. V was pared by 0 bases and J by 7 bases, with 9 bases between. This CDR3 spans 13 amino acids. The CDR3 DNA sequence: TGTGCCAGCAGTTACTCGACAGCGAGTGAAGCTTTCTTT. Translating it yields CASSYSTASEAFF.

This clonotype was counted a few times. The rearrangement links TRBV19 to TRBJ1-2, with 8 bases matching TRBD1. V lost 7 bases to trimming and J lost 2 bases; unmatched junction nucleotides: 9. There are 15 residues in the CDR3. Looked up from germline, CDR1 is LNHDA and CDR2 is SQIVND (reference sequence). Here the CDR3 DNA reads TGTGCCAGTACCCCCCAAGGACAGGGAAACTATGGCTACACCTTC. This codes for CASTPQGQGNYGYTF.

This clonotype showed up just a few times. V usage is TRBV5-1 and J usage is TRBJ2-1, with TRBD1 as a possible D gene (5 bases). The DNA end is a closer match to TRBJ2-7, so the J assignment may be wrong. CDR3 length: 15 amino acids. Germline assignment: CDR1 SGHRS and CDR2 YFSETQ. CDR3 sequence (DNA): TGCGCCAGCAGCCCAGACAGAGTCTCCTACAATGAGCAGTACTTC. Protein sequence: CASSPDRVSYNEQYF.

The V and J genes are TRBV10-3 and TRBJ1-1; 10 bases agree with TRBD1. This CDR3 contains 14 residues. Germline-derived CDR1 and CDR2 are ENHRY and SYGVKD. V was pared by 7 bases and J by 7 bases, with 9 bases of the junction left unmatched. The DNA for the CDR3 is TGTGCCATCACTCCCGGGACAGGGGAAAATGAAGCTTTCTTT. Protein sequence: CAITPGTGENEAFF.

This clonotype was seen ten or more times. This chain links TRBV6-1 with TRBJ2-5; D is uncertain. From germline, CDR1 is MNHNS and CDR2 SASEGT. CDR3 length: 13 residues. V lost 3 bases and J 3 bases, leaving 8 bases between the germline ends. CDR3 DNA sequence: TGTGCCAGCAGTGACTATCCCAAAGAGACCCAGTACTTC. Translation: CASSDYPKETQYF.

The V and J genes are TRBV20-1 and TRBJ2-7, with D possibly matching TRBD1 (5 bases). The CDR3 consists of 15 residues. The V and J ends lost 5 bases and 6 bases respectively, with 23 bases between them. Germline CDR1 and CDR2: DFQATT and SNEGSKA (reference sequence). The CDR3 spells CSAESPGNANPEQYF. The CDR3 DNA follows: TGCAGTGCTGAGAGTCCAGGGAACGCGAATCCCGAGCAGTACTTC.

The chain employs TRBV6-1 and TRBJ1-1; possible D gene TRBD1, 5 bases. CDR3 length: 14 residues. Trimming took off 6 bases at V and 1 base at J, with 12 bases between the two ends. Germline-derived CDR1 and CDR2 are MNHNS and SASEGT. Written as DNA, the CDR3 is TGTGCCAGCAGGGTACAGGCTTGGAACACTGAAGCTTTCTTT. Its protein product is CASRVQAWNTEAFF.

The table lists this clonotype with a count of one. A much larger clone lies a single base off, so this may be a read error. The chain has TRBV9 and TRBJ1-2, with D possibly matching TRBD1 (6 bases). This CDR3 comprises 15 residues. Germline assignment: CDR1 SGDLS and CDR2 YYNGEE. CDR3: CASNVGTRGTYGYTF. CDR3 coding DNA: TGTGCCAGCAACGTAGGAACCAGGGGCACTTATGGCTACACCTTC.

Many counts were recorded for this clonotype. J is TRBJ1-5 and V is TRBV2; D gene ambiguous. The CDR3 totals 14 residues. The V end lost 4 bases, the J end lost 0 bases, and 7 bases lay between the germline ends. Germline lookup yields CDR1 SNHLY and CDR2 FYNNEI. DNA of the CDR3: TGTGCCAGCAGTGGGGCAGTTAGCAATCAGCCCCAGCATTTT. It codes for CASSGAVSNQPQHF.